The clone carrying this T cell receptor beta chain appeared a single time. The data are from a study of control samples from healthy donors and cancer patients. The repertoire was sequenced with immunoSEQ multiplex PCR; TCRdb's copy has only in-frame clones and lacks some. The sample lists approximately 90,000 clones, approximately 84% seen once, with 38% in the top ten. Between the trimmed V and J ends, which lost 11 bases and 2 bases, there was a span of 19 bases. CDR1 is MRHNA and CDR2 is SNTAGT in the germline V gene. This CDR3 is 14 amino acids long. This TCR was sampled from a man aged 65 to 85 with lung cancer. Sequencing was performed on PBMCs. The chain couples TRBV6-4 to TRBJ2-7; D could derive from TRBD1 or TRBD2 (6 bases each). CDR3 bases: TGTGCCCTTGAGAGCTGGGGGGCAGCCTACGAGCAGTACTTC. The encoded protein is CALESWGAAYEQYF.